The clone carrying this T cell receptor (beta chain) occurred once. The sample originates from a study of blood T cell repertoires in COVID-19. Study background: PBMCs, B-cell-depleted T cells, or T cells were the source of the cDNA or gDNA that made up the material.

Per the authors' pipeline: Reference gene primers were amplified, and this amplification served to estimate nucleated cell counts. Produced via immunoSEQ multiplex PCR; TCRdb's table is partial and in-frame only. Clone size and V and J calls were adopted from that table, with D and trimming inferred from the DNA. Of 30,000 to 35,000 clones listed, 60% to 80% are singletons. V was clipped by 2 bases and J by 4 bases, with 8 bases between them. The V gene's germline CDR1 is MNHEY and CDR2 SMNVEV (reference sequence). This CDR3 has 13 residues. The origin of this receptor is a man of 80 years or more with acute or convalescent COVID-19. The sequencing sample was made of peripheral blood. V gene TRBV27 combines with J gene TRBJ1-1; TRBD1 might be the D (5 bases). CDR3 sequence: CASSLQGGTEAFF. The CDR3 DNA reads TGTGCCAGCAGTTTACAGGGAGGCACTGAAGCTTTCTTT.